These T cell receptor beta chains were read from a single sample in a study of T cells in Graves' hyperthyroidism and ophthalmopathy. In TCRdb, the multiplex PCR reads were re-called with MiXCR into one record per CDR3 protein. In the table there are more than 550,000 distinct CDR3 sequences, roughly 17% of which are singletons. Sequenced material: blood. The receptors come from a man aged 45 to 65 with Graves' hyperthyroidism. The CDR3 runs from the conserved cysteine through the conserved F or W. D genes are given only for firm matches. Not all rows give a size; the values are once, few, many and, for expanded clones, a class.

clone_size d_call j_call v_call cdr3_nt cdr3_aa
many NA TRBJ2-7 TRBV12-3/TRBV12-4 TGTGCCAGCAGTTTCGGGGGCTTGCCCCTCGAGCAGTACTTC CASSFGGLPLEQYF
NA NA TRBJ2-7 TRBV6-1 TGTGCCAGCAGGGGCTGGGACGCCAACTCCTACGAGCAGTACTTC CASRGWDANSYEQYF
few NA TRBJ2-1 TRBV7-9 TGTGCCAGCAGCTTAGACTGGTCATCAGGCGAGCAGTTCTTC CASSLDWSSGEQFF
many NA TRBJ1-1 TRBV6-1 TGTGCCAGCAGCGACACGTCGGGACGGAGGGGCACTGAAGCTTTCTTT CASSDTSGRRGTEAFF
NA TRBD1 TRBJ2-1 TRBV5-5 TGTGCCAGCACCATGGACAGGGGGCGAGGCAATGAGCAGTTCTTC CASTMDRGRGNEQFF
few TRBD2 TRBJ2-3 TRBV14 TGTGCCAGCAGCTCACTAGCGGGAGCCGGAGATACGCAGTATTTT CASSSLAGAGDTQYF
many TRBD1 TRBJ1-2 TRBV20-1 TGCAGTGCTAGAGATGGAGCAGGGGGACGCTACACCTTC CSARDGAGGRYTF
NA NA TRBJ2-7 TRBV29-1 TGCAGCGTTGAATACACCTACGAGCAGTACTTC CSVEYTYEQYF
NA TRBD1 TRBJ2-7 TRBV19 TGTGCCAGTAGTATGGGACAGGGGGCCTCCTACGAGCAGTACTTC CASSMGQGASYEQYF
few NA TRBJ1-5 TRBV4-1 TGCGCCAGCAGCCAAGGGTTAGGGTTGAGTCAGCCCCAGCATTTT CASSQGLGLSQPQHF
many NA TRBJ2-1 TRBV27 TGTGCCAGCAGTTTGGGGGCCCTCCCCAATGAGCAGTTCTTC CASSLGALPNEQFF
NA NA TRBJ1-1 TRBV7-9 TGTGCCAGCATCTTAGGATACACTGAAGCTTTCTTT CASILGYTEAFF
many NA TRBJ2-4 TRBV28 TGTGCCAGCAGTCTTGATCGGGGAAACATTCAGTACTTC CASSLDRGNIQYF
many NA TRBJ1-5 TRBV10-3 TGTGCCATCAGACAGGGCGCCGGTCAGCCCCAGCATTTT CAIRQGAGQPQHF
NA NA TRBJ1-5 TRBV9 TGTGCCAGCAGCGTATCCACCCAAACGCCCCAGCATTTT CASSVSTQTPQHF
many TRBD1 TRBJ1-1 TRBV29-1 TGCAGCGTGAAAGGACAGGGCGGGACTGAAGCTTTCTTT CSVKGQGGTEAFF
many TRBD2 TRBJ2-1 TRBV28 TGTGCCAGCAGTTTCGGAGGAGCGGGAGAGTTCTTC CASSFGGAGEFF
NA NA TRBJ2-2 TRBV29-1 TGCAGCGTTGAGGTGGGGACCGGGGAGCTGTTTTTT CSVEVGTGELFF
many TRBD1 TRBJ2-7 TRBV29-1 TGCAGCGTTTTCACCGGGACAGGGGACGAGCAGTACTTC CSVFTGTGDEQYF
many NA TRBJ1-2 TRBV6-5 TGTGCCAGCAGTTACGGGGGCACATATAACTATGGCTACACCTTC CASSYGGTYNYGYTF
NA NA TRBJ2-3 TRBV5-1 TGCGCCAGCAGCTTGGATAGTGGGATATCTGATACGCAGTATTTT CASSLDSGISDTQYF
few NA TRBJ2-2 TRBV19 TGTGCCAGTAGTAGTTACAGGGTAATGCGGAACACCGGGGAGCTGTTTTTT CASSSYRVMRNTGELFF
NA NA TRBJ2-3 TRBV28 TGTGCCAGCAGTGACCTTGGGGCCACAGATACGCAGTATTTT CASSDLGATDTQYF
NA NA TRBJ1-6 TRBV6-1 TGTGCCAGCAGAGACGGGGGAGGGCGCAGTTCACCCCTCCACTTT CASRDGGGRSSPLHF
NA TRBD1 TRBJ1-1 TRBV6-2/TRBV6-3 TGTGCCAGCAGCCCCAGGGGGATGGAGGACACTGAAGCTTTCTTT CASSPRGMEDTEAFF
many NA TRBJ1-5 TRBV12-3/TRBV12-4 TGTGCCAGCAGTTTAAACGGACAGATAAAAAATCAGCCCCAGCATTTT CASSLNGQIKNQPQHF
few NA TRBJ1-5 TRBV5-1 TGCGCCAGCAGCCCCTCGGCAGGGTACCAGCCCCAGCATTTT CASSPSAGYQPQHF